Presented here are 26 T cell receptor beta chains from one specimen sequenced in a study of vaccination and CD4 T cells after COVID-19. The Oncomine TCR Beta short-read assay was applied to DNA of cultured CD4+ T cells. One entry per CDR3 protein results from TCRdb running MiXCR on the PCR reads. Found here are more than 20,000 distinct CDR3 sequences, 45% to 55% of them singletons; the top ten hold about 12%. Time point given: late sampling 161 to 241 days after vaccination in a few convalescent patients. The treatment denotes: approximately 9-day PBMC culture with coronavirus spike peptide pools or control peptides (ViraFEST assay). For these receptors, no antigen is known. The material was CD4+ T cells from blood, cultured in vitro, obtained about 7 months after SARS-CoV-2 vaccination. Receptor source: a human donor who had recovered from COVID-19.

This clonotype has a handful of counts. The CDR3 DNA sequence: TGCAGTGCTGCCGGGACAGTGGGAGATACGCAGTATTTT. This codes for CSAAGTVGDTQYF. The V and J genes are TRBV20-1 and TRBJ2-3; 7 bases match TRBD1. CDR3 length: 13 residues. The germline CDR1 and CDR2 sequences are DFQATT and SNEGSKA (reference sequence). V was clipped by 5 bases and J by 5 bases; unmatched bases: 7.

V is TRBV7-2 and J is TRBJ1-2; the match to TRBD1 covers 7 bases. CDR3 size: 16 residues. Per the germline V gene, CDR1 is SGHTA and CDR2 is FQGNSA. V was clipped by 3 bases and J by 4 bases; unmatched bases: 11. In DNA, the CDR3 is TGTGCCAGCAGCTTTTCCGGGAGGGGGCAAGGCTATGGCTACACCTTC. Translating it yields CASSFSGRGQGYGYTF.

Only a few counts were recorded for this clonotype. V gene TRBV15 combines with J gene TRBJ1-3; 9 nucleotides agree with TRBD1. CDR1 and CDR2 from the germline V gene are LNHNV and YYDKDF (reference sequence). V dropped 5 bases and J dropped 5; count of bases not matched to a gene: 4. CDR3 length: 14 amino acids. Here the CDR3 reads CATSADRGRNTIYF. In nucleotides, the CDR3 is TGTGCCACCAGCGCGGACAGGGGAAGAAACACCATATATTTT.

This clonotype was seen a few times. The rearrangement joins TRBV20-1 to TRBJ2-5; D could derive from TRBD1 or TRBD2 (5 bases each). The CDR3 is 15 amino acids. V gave up 0 bases and J gave up 0 bases, with 11 bases separating them. CDR1 and CDR2 from the germline V gene are DFQATT and SNEGSKA (reference sequence). DNA of the CDR3: TGCAGTGCTAGAGAGGGACGTTCCCACCAAGAGACCCAGTACTTC. Translating it yields CSAREGRSHQETQYF.

This chain connects TRBV6-2 or TRBV6-3 to TRBJ2-3; D could derive from TRBD1 or TRBD2 (5 bases each). Deletions cut 5 bases from V and 0 bases from J, with 9 bases between. The germline gives CDR1 MNHEY, CDR2 SVGEGT. The CDR3 is 14 residues long. The CDR3, as DNA: TGTGCCAGCAGTGCCCGGGGCAGCACAGATACGCAGTATTTT. Translating it yields CASSARGSTDTQYF.

Comments on this clonotype: Sequence at one end of the junction differs from germline and may be a read error. The chain couples TRBV6-6 to TRBJ1-6; no definite D call. Germline V CDR1 and CDR2: MNHNY, SVGAGI (reference sequence). This CDR3 contains 15 residues. CDR3 in amino acids: CASSELVVRDSPFHF. In nucleotides, the CDR3 is TGTGCCAGCAGTGAATTGGTCGTCCGGGATTCACCCTTCCACTTT.

The V call is TRBV6-1, the J call TRBJ2-3, with TRBD2 matching 10 bases. The CDR3 covers 14 residues. Per the germline V gene, CDR1 is MNHNS and CDR2 is SASEGT. Trimming removed 6 bases from V and 7 bases from J; junction bases left unmatched: 7. CDR3 amino acids: CASRRTSGEYTQYF. The CDR3 region has the DNA TGTGCCAGCAGGCGAACTAGCGGGGAATATACGCAGTATTTT.

This clonotype was observed a handful of times. The genes are TRBV20-1 and TRBJ1-1; TRBD1 aligns across 9 bases. Germline CDR1 is DFQATT and CDR2 is SNEGSKA (reference sequence). CDR3 size: 14 residues. V was clipped by 6 bases and J by 3 bases; unmatched bases: 8. CDR3 protein: CSARTGGWDTEAFF. As DNA, the CDR3 is TGCAGTGCGCGTACAGGGGGCTGGGACACTGAAGCTTTCTTT.

Here the CDR3 reads CASSLTGIYGYTF. The CDR3 nucleotides read TGTGCCAGCAGCTTAACAGGGATCTATGGCTACACCTTC. V is TRBV5-6 and J is TRBJ1-2; possibly TRBD1 for D (6 bases). Germline V gene sequence: CDR1 SGHDT, CDR2 YYEEEE. The length of the CDR3 is 13 residues. The V and J ends lost 2 bases and 4 bases respectively, with 9 bases between them.

V and J are TRBV7-2 and TRBJ2-1; 9 bases agree with TRBD1. CDR1 SGHTA and CDR2 FQGNSA come from the germline V gene. The CDR3 is 16 amino acids. Trimming removed 3 bases from V and 3 bases from J; junction bases left unmatched: 6. The CDR3 loop is CASSLNRDRDYNEQFF. As DNA, the CDR3 is TGTGCCAGCAGCTTGAACCGGGACAGGGACTACAATGAGCAGTTCTTC.

The chain employs TRBV20-1 and TRBJ2-1; 8 bases fit TRBD2. There are 14 residues in the CDR3. Per the germline V gene, CDR1 is DFQATT and CDR2 is SNEGSKA (reference sequence). V was pared by 5 bases and J by 6 bases, with 9 bases of the junction left unmatched. The CDR3 bases are TGCAGTGCTGGACCCCCAGCGGGAGTCAATGAGCAGTTCTTC. Translated: CSAGPPAGVNEQFF.

The J gene is TRBJ2-7, the V gene TRBV6-5; the match to TRBD2 covers 12 bases. CDR3 length: 19 amino acids. V lost 0 bases to trimming and J lost 5 bases; unmatched junction nucleotides: 14. Germline CDR1 is MNHEY and CDR2 is SVGAGI. As DNA, the CDR3 is TGTGCCAGCAGTTACTCAGTTGCGACTAGCGGGAGTATTAGGCACGAGCAGTACTTC. Its translation is CASSYSVATSGSIRHEQYF.

The gene calls are TRBV27 and TRBJ1-2, with D perhaps TRBD1 (6 bases). Germline V gene lookup returns CDR1 MNHEY and CDR2 SMNVEV (reference sequence). V dropped 6 bases and J dropped 4 bases, with 24 bases sitting between them. The CDR3 runs to 17 residues. CDR3 coding DNA: TGTGCCAGCAGCCTTAAGGGGGGGAGGGGCCGGATCTATGGCTACACCTTC. Its translation is CASSLKGGRGRIYGYTF.

This chain links TRBV27 with TRBJ1-2; possibly TRBD1 for D (5 bases). Germline loops: CDR1 MNHEY, CDR2 SMNVEV (reference sequence). CDR3 length: 17 residues. The V end lost 5 bases, the J end lost 2 bases, and 21 bases lay between the germline ends. CDR3: CASSRGGDPNRNYGYTF. CDR3 DNA: TGTGCCAGCAGTCGGGGAGGAGACCCGAACAGGAACTATGGCTACACCTTC.

This clonotype has just a few counts. This chain connects TRBV19 to TRBJ1-5; TRBD1 might be the D (5 bases). The CDR3 loop spans 15 amino acids. CDR1 is LNHDA and CDR2 is SQIVND in the germline V gene (reference sequence). The V end lost 2 bases, the J end lost 2 bases, and 10 bases lay between the germline ends. CDR3 nucleotides: TGTGCCAGTAGTATAAGGGGTGAGGGCAATCAGCCCCAGCATTTT. This sequence encodes CASSIRGEGNQPQHF.

The V call is TRBV27, the J call TRBJ2-7, with 8 bases identical to TRBD2. Germline V CDR1 and CDR2: MNHEY, SMNVEV (reference sequence). V was clipped by 6 bases and J by 3 bases; unmatched bases: 7. The CDR3 loop spans 14 amino acids. The CDR3 DNA reads as TGTGCCAGCAGCCATAGCGGGATTTTCTACGAGCAGTACTTC. Translating gives CASSHSGIFYEQYF.

This chain links TRBV7-2 with TRBJ2-7, with TRBD1 matching 7 bases. Germline V CDR1 and CDR2: SGHTA, FQGNSA. V gave up 4 bases and J gave up 0 bases; unmatched junction bases: 3. The CDR3 runs to 14 residues. CDR3 amino acids: CASSSDRFSYEQYF. The CDR3 bases are TGTGCCAGCAGCTCGGACAGGTTCTCCTACGAGCAGTACTTC.

The rearrangement uses TRBV6-1 and TRBJ2-5; the D call may be TRBD1 or TRBD2 (6 bases each). Trimming took off 6 bases at V and 0 bases at J, with 11 bases between the two ends. Germline V gene lookup returns CDR1 MNHNS and CDR2 SASEGT. The CDR3 is 14 residues long. The CDR3 DNA reads TGTGCCAGCAGGGACAGCGGGTACCAAGAGACCCAGTACTTC. It translates to CASRDSGYQETQYF.

CDR3 amino acids: CSASTGTTYGYTF. The CDR3 DNA reads as TGCAGTGCTTCCACCGGGACAACCTATGGCTACACCTTC. The V gene is TRBV20-1, the J gene TRBJ1-2; D is perhaps TRBD1 (6 bases). V lost 5 bases and J 4 bases, leaving 14 bases between the germline ends. CDR1 is DFQATT and CDR2 is SNEGSKA in the germline V gene (reference sequence). The CDR3 spans 13 residues.

This clonotype occurred once. V and J are TRBV7-6 and TRBJ1-1, with D maybe TRBD1 (5 bases). In germline, CDR1 is SGHVS, CDR2 FNYEAQ. The CDR3 is 15 residues long. Trimming removed 5 bases at V and 4 bases at J, with 17 bases between. The CDR3 nucleotides read TGTGCCAGCAGCCCTGGGGGGGGGAGTCCCACTGAAGCTTTCTTT. Its protein product is CASSPGGGSPTEAFF.

J is TRBJ2-7 and V is TRBV7-2, with 8 bases matching TRBD2. V lost 2 bases, J lost 6 bases, and 9 bases stayed unmatched. The CDR3 has 15 amino acids. The germline V gene encodes CDR1 SGHTA and CDR2 FQGNSA. The CDR3 sequence: CASSLLAGRTGEQYF. DNA for the CDR3: TGTGCCAGCAGCTTATTAGCGGGGCGCACCGGCGAGCAGTACTTC.

This clonotype was observed a handful of times. The gene calls are TRBV6-1 and TRBJ2-7, with TRBD1 matching 9 bases. The junction had 3 bases not matched to a gene; V was cut back by 5 bases and J by 4 bases. Germline loops: CDR1 MNHNS, CDR2 SASEGT. This CDR3 region has 13 residues. The CDR3 spells CASSRDRVYEQYF. In nucleotides, the CDR3 is TGTGCCAGCAGTAGGGACAGGGTTTACGAGCAGTACTTC.

This clonotype occurred a few times. The rearrangement uses TRBV2 and TRBJ2-7; 9 bases are a match to TRBD1. The CDR3 has 10 residues. Trimming at V came to 8 bases and at J to 12 bases, leaving 5 bases not matched to a gene. CDR1 and CDR2 (germline): SNHLY, FYNNEI. CDR3 bases: TGTGCCAGCGGGGGACAGGGACCGTACTTC. Its protein is CASGGQGPYF.

This chain links TRBV10-3 with TRBJ1-5, with TRBD1 as a possible D gene (5 bases). The CDR3 is 12 residues long. Per the germline V gene, CDR1 is ENHRY and CDR2 is SYGVKD. V was trimmed by 3 bases and J by 8 bases, leaving 8 bases between them. DNA for the CDR3: TGTGCCATCAGTGACCAGGACAAGCCCCAGCATTTT. This translates into CAISDQDKPQHF.

The CDR3 here is CASSTRLDGQETQYF. CDR3 coding DNA: TGTGCCAGCAGCACCCGACTAGACGGCCAAGAGACCCAGTACTTC. The chain combines TRBV21-1 with TRBJ2-5; the D call TRBD2 from the table was never checked on the DNA. TRBV21-1 is shown as a pseudogene. The CDR3 spans 15 residues.

In its sample, this clonotype was seen a few times. The chain carries TRBV20-1 and TRBJ2-7; D possibly corresponds to TRBD2 (5 bases). The CDR3 runs to 14 residues. Deletions cut 6 bases from V and 0 bases from J, with 15 bases between. Looked up from germline, CDR1 is DFQATT and CDR2 is SNEGSKA (reference sequence). The CDR3 DNA reads as TGCAGTGCCAGTACTAGAGCGAGCTCCTACGAGCAGTACTTC. Its protein product is CSASTRASSYEQYF.